Detailed here is one T cell receptor beta chain. The antigen is unknown. Conventional CD4 T cells were sorted as CD4+CD127+ cells. Healthy unrelated donors supplied the control samples. Per germline, CDR1 SGHDT and CDR2 YYEEEE. This CDR3 spans 19 amino acids. V was pared by 3 bases and J by 2 bases, with 25 bases between. The sample originates from a study of B cell selection in AIRE deficiency. Study findings and constraints: CDR3s were shorter in shared Treg sequences, reflecting few non-templated nucleotide insertions.

Sequencing used immunoSEQ multiplex PCR; TCRdb keeps in-frame clones, though not all of them. The table shows about 22,000 clones, with about 95% occurring only once. The receptor was isolated from a human donor in good health. The specimen sequenced was CD4+CD127+ conventional T cells sorted from PBMCs. This chain uses TRBV5-6 with TRBJ2-3; TRBD2 might be the D (7 bases). The CDR3 loop reads CASSWLIGGPSSFTDTQYF. CDR3 DNA sequence: TGTGCCAGCAGCTGGTTAATCGGGGGGCCCTCCTCATTCACAGATACGCAGTATTTT. Looking up the rest from reference TRBV5-6 and TRBJ2-3 gives the full variable domain: DAGVTQSPTHLIKTRGQQVTLRCSPKSGHDTVSWYQQALGQGPQFIFQYYEEEERQRGNFPDRFSGHQFPNYSSELNVNALLLGDSALYLCASSWLIGGPSSFTDTQYFGPGTRLTVL.